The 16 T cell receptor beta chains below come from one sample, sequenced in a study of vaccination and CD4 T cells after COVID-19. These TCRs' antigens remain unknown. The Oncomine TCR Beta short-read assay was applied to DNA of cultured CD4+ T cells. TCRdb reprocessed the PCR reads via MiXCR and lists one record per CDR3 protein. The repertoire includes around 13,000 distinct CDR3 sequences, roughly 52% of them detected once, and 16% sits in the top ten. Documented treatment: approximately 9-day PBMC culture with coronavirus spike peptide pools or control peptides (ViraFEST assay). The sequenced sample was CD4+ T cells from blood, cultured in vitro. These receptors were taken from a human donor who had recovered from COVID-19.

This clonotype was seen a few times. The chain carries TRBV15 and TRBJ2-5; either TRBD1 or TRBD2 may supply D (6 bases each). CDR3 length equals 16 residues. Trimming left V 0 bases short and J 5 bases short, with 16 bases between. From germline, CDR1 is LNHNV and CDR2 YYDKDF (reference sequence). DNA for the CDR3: TGTGCCACCAGCAGAGATCTGTCAGGGGCGGGGGAGACCCAGTACTTC. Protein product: CATSRDLSGAGETQYF.

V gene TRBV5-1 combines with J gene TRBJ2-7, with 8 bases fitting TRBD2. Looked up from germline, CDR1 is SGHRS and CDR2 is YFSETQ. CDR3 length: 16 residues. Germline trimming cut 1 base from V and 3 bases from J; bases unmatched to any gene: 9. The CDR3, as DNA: TGCGCCAGCAGCTTGCGACAAGCGGGAGATGTCTACGAGCAGTACTTC. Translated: CASSLRQAGDVYEQYF.

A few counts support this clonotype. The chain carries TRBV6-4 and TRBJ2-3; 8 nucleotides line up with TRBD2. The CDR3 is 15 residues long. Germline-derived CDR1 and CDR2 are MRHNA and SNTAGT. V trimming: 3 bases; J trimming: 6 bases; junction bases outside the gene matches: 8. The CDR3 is CASSEGREVTDTQYF. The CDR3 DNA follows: TGTGCCAGCAGTGAGGGGCGGGAGGTGACGGATACGCAGTATTTT.

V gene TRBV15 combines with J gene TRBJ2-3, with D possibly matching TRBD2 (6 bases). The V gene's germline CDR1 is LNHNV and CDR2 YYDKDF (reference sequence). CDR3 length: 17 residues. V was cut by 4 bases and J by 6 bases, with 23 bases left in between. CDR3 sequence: CATSTRLGQSPWDTQYF. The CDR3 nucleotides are TGTGCCACCAGCACCCGACTAGGACAATCCCCTTGGGATACGCAGTATTTT.

CDR3 protein: CASSYSASGRRRYNEQFF. The CDR3 nucleotides read TGTGCCAGCAGTTACTCTGCCAGCGGGAGGCGGCGATACAATGAGCAGTTCTTC. This chain connects TRBV6-5 to TRBJ2-1; 9 bases are shared with TRBD2. Germline CDR1 reads MNHEY; CDR2 reads SVGAGI. V lost 0 bases, J lost 4 bases, and 10 bases stayed unmatched. The CDR3 contains 18 residues.

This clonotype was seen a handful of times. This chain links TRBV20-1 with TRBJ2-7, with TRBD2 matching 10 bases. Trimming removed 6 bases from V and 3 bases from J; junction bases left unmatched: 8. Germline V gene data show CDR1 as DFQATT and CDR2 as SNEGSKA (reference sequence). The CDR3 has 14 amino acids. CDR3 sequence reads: CSAVTSGTNYEQYF. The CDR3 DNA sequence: TGCAGTGCAGTAACTAGCGGGACAAACTACGAGCAGTACTTC.

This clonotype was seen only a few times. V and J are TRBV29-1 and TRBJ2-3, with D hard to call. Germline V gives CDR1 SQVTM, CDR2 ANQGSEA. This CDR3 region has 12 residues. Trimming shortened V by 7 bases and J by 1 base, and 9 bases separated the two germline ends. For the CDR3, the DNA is TGCAGCGCTATATGGGGCACAGATACGCAGTATTTT. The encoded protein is CSAIWGTDTQYF.

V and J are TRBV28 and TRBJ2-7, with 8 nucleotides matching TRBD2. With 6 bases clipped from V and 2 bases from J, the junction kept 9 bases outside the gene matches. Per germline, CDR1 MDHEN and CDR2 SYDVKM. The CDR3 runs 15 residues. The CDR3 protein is CASSNGQREPYEQYF. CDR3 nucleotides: TGTGCCAGCAGCAACGGGCAGCGGGAGCCCTACGAGCAGTACTTC.

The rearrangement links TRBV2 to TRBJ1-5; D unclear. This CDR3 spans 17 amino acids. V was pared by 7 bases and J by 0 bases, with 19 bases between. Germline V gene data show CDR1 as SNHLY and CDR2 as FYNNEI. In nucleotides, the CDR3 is TGTGCCAGCACCCGGTACAACAGCATGTATAGCAATCAGCCCCAGCATTTT. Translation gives CASTRYNSMYSNQPQHF.

The CDR3: CSATRGTGSYEQYF. Written as DNA, the CDR3 is TGCAGTGCCACTAGGGGGACAGGCTCCTACGAGCAGTACTTC. The J gene is TRBJ2-7, the V gene TRBV20-1, with TRBD1 matching 8 bases. CDR3 size: 14 residues. The V and J ends lost 6 bases and 0 bases, in that order; junction bases with no gene match: 7. The germline CDR1 and CDR2 sequences are DFQATT and SNEGSKA (reference sequence).

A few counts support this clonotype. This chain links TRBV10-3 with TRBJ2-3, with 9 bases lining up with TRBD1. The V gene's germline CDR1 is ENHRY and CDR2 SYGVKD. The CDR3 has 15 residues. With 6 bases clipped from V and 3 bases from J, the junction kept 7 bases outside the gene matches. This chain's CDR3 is CAIRYSTGGTDTQYF. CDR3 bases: TGTGCCATCAGATATTCGACAGGGGGTACAGATACGCAGTATTTT.

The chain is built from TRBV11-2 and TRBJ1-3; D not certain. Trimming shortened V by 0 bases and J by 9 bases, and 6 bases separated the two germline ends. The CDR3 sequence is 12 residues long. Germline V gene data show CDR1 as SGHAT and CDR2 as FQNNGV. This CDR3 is CASSLEGFTIYF. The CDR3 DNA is TGTGCCAGCAGCTTAGAAGGGTTCACCATATATTTT.

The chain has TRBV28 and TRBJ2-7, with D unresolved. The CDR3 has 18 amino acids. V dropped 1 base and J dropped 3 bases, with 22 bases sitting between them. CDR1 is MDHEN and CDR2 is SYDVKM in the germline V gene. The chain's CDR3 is CASSLSAWSAFADYEQYF. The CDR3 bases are TGTGCCAGCAGTTTATCTGCGTGGAGCGCGTTCGCGGACTACGAGCAGTACTTC.

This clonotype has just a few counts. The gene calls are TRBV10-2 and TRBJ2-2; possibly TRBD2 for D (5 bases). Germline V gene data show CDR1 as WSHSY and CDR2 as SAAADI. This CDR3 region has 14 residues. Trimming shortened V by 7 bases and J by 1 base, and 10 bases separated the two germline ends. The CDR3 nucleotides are TGCGCCAGCACCAGAAGCGGGAACACCGGGGAGCTGTTTTTT. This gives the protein CASTRSGNTGELFF.

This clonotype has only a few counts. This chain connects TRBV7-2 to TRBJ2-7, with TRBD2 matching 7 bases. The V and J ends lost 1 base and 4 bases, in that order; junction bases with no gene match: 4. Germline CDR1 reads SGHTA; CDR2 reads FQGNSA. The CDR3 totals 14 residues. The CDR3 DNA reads TGTGCCAGCAGCTTAGGCGGGAGCTTTTACGAGCAGTACTTC. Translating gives CASSLGGSFYEQYF.

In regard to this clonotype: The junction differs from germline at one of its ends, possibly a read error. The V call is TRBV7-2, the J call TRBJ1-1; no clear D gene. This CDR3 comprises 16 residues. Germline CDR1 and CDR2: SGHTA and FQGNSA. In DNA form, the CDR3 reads TGCGCCAGCAGCCAAGTTTTCGACCGTCGGAACACTGAAGCTTTCTTT. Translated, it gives CASSQVFDRRNTEAFF.